The rows below give T cell receptor beta chains drawn from one sample of a study of blood T cell repertoires in COVID-19. Sequencing used immunoSEQ multiplex PCR; TCRdb keeps in-frame clones, though not all of them. In the table there are 180,000 or so clones, approximately 90% of which are singletons. The sequencing sample was made of peripheral blood. The receptors derive from a woman older than 75 in a cohort sampled during active or convalescent COVID-19. CDR3s include the opening cysteine and the closing phenylalanine or tryptophan. Each record gives: V gene, clone size, J gene, D gene, CDR3 DNA, CDR3 protein. The D gene is left open where the match is weak. Expanded clones get a size class; other rows say once, few or many, or leave the size out.

V: TRBV28; size: NA; J: TRBJ2-4; D: NA; DNA: TGTGCCAGCAGTTTAAAGGGGTCCGGGTTCGGCATTCAGTACTTC; CDR3: CASSLKGSGFGIQYF
V: TRBV7-7; size: NA; J: TRBJ2-1; D: NA; DNA: TGTGCTAGCAGCCACGGACAGCGCTCCTACAATGAGCAGTTCTTC; CDR3: CASSHGQRSYNEQFF
V: TRBV7-2; size: NA; J: TRBJ2-5; D: TRBD2; DNA: TGTGCCAGCACCTGGACTAGCGGTGAGACCCAGTACTTC; CDR3: CASTWTSGETQYF
V: TRBV9; size: NA; J: TRBJ2-3; D: NA; DNA: TGTGCCAGCAGCGCGATAGGTGGGAGACTCACAGATACGCAGTATTTT; CDR3: CASSAIGGRLTDTQYF
V: TRBV13; size: NA; J: TRBJ2-1; D: TRBD2; DNA: TGTGCCAGCAGCCCGGGACTAGCGGGTTCCAATGAGCAGTTCTTC; CDR3: CASSPGLAGSNEQFF
V: TRBV5-6; size: few; J: TRBJ1-2; D: NA; DNA: TGTGCCAGCAGCTTGGGGCAGAACTATGGCTACACCTTC; CDR3: CASSLGQNYGYTF
V: TRBV27; size: NA; J: TRBJ2-1; D: TRBD1; DNA: TGTGCCACCAAACTCACAGGGGGTCACGGCAATGAGCAGTTCTTC; CDR3: CATKLTGGHGNEQFF
V: TRBV11-2; size: NA; J: TRBJ1-3; D: NA; DNA: TGTGCCAGCAGCTTAGCGGGAGGGTTCGGAAACACCATATATTTT; CDR3: CASSLAGGFGNTIYF
V: TRBV7-2; size: NA; J: TRBJ1-2; D: NA; DNA: TGTGCCAGCACAGACGCCCCCTTCCTGCGGGCTTCGGAGTATGGCTACACCTTC; CDR3: CASTDAPFLRASEYGYTF
V: TRBV2; size: NA; J: TRBJ2-1; D: NA; DNA: TGTGCCAGCAACATGGACGGGAGCTCCTACAATGAGCAGTTCTTC; CDR3: CASNMDGSSYNEQFF
V: TRBV5-1; size: NA; J: TRBJ1-5; D: NA; DNA: TGCGCCAGCAGCCCGCGCGGGGGAAATCAGCCCCAGCATTTT; CDR3: CASSPRGGNQPQHF
V: TRBV11-2; size: NA; J: TRBJ1-5; D: TRBD1; DNA: TGTGCCAGCAGCTTAGAGGGACAGGATAGCAATCAGCCCCAGCATTTT; CDR3: CASSLEGQDSNQPQHF
V: TRBV12-3/TRBV12-4; size: NA; J: TRBJ1-2; D: TRBD1; DNA: TGTGCCAGCAGTTTGGACAGGGCAGGCGGCTACACCTTC; CDR3: CASSLDRAGGYTF
V: TRBV7-2; size: NA; J: TRBJ1-2; D: TRBD1; DNA: TGTGCCAGCAGCTTAGCAGGGGGCGATAACTATGGCTACACCTTC; CDR3: CASSLAGGDNYGYTF
V: TRBV2; size: NA; J: TRBJ2-1; D: TRBD2; DNA: TGTGCCAGCAACCTGGGGACTAGCCACAATGAGCAGTTCTTC; CDR3: CASNLGTSHNEQFF
V: TRBV11-2; size: NA; J: TRBJ1-6; D: NA; DNA: TGTGCCAGTAGACCCGGGGGGGACGCTTCGACCCTCCACTTT; CDR3: CASRPGGDASTLHF
V: TRBV6-1; size: NA; J: TRBJ2-4; D: NA; DNA: TGTGCCAGCAGTGTTCACACAGGGTCAGCCAAAAACATTCAGTACTTC; CDR3: CASSVHTGSAKNIQYF
V: TRBV14; size: NA; J: TRBJ2-5; D: NA; DNA: TGTGCCAGCAGCCAACCCCAGGGATGGAGGGGCCGAATGGTCCAAGAGACCCAGTACTTC; CDR3: CASSQPQGWRGRMVQETQYF
V: TRBV28; size: NA; J: TRBJ1-1; D: TRBD1; DNA: TGTGCCAGCTGGACAGGACCGATGAACACTGAAGCTTTCTTT; CDR3: CASWTGPMNTEAFF
V: TRBV11-2; size: once; J: TRBJ2-3; D: TRBD2; DNA: TGTGCCAGCAGCTTCGGGGGGAACGTTCTTACAGATACGCAGTATTTT; CDR3: CASSFGGNVLTDTQYF